Listed below are T cell receptor beta chains from one sample, sequenced in a study of OX40 agonist ivuxolimab in advanced cancers. The table came from immunoSEQ multiplex PCR; TCRdb's copy has only in-frame clones and leaves some out. The sample contains tens of thousands of clones, about nine tenths of which appear only once. The starting material was CD4+ or CD8+ T cells sorted from blood, obtained in a trial of the OX40 agonist ivuxolimab. The receptor set was obtained from an adult with an advanced solid tumor such as melanoma, head and neck, liver or kidney cancer. The CDR3 runs from the conserved cysteine through the conserved F or W. The D gene is left open where the match is weak. The size field is filled for only some rows; it gives once, few, many or a size class.

J gene: TRBJ2-7; D gene: TRBD2; CDR3 length: 14; V gene: TRBV7-2; clone size: -; CDR3 protein: CASSFLAGVGEQYF; CDR3 DNA: TGTGCCAGCAGCTTCCTAGCGGGAGTCGGCGAGCAGTACTTC
J gene: TRBJ1-5; D gene: -; CDR3 length: 14; V gene: TRBV7-9; clone size: -; CDR3 protein: CASSPVGGNQPQHF; CDR3 DNA: TGTGCCAGCAGCCCCGTGGGGGGCAATCAGCCCCAGCATTTT
J gene: TRBJ2-7; D gene: TRBD1; CDR3 length: 14; V gene: TRBV28; clone size: -; CDR3 protein: CASSPGQGPYEQYF; CDR3 DNA: TGTGCCAGCAGCCCGGGACAGGGGCCCTACGAGCAGTACTTC
J gene: TRBJ1-2; D gene: -; CDR3 length: 13; V gene: TRBV29-1; clone size: -; CDR3 protein: CSISWGTGYGYTF; CDR3 DNA: TGCAGCATCTCATGGGGGACGGGCTATGGCTACACCTTC
J gene: TRBJ1-1; D gene: -; CDR3 length: 11; V gene: TRBV7-9; clone size: few; CDR3 protein: CASSLGGEAFF; CDR3 DNA: TGTGCCAGCAGCTTGGGAGGTGAAGCTTTCTTT
J gene: TRBJ2-3; D gene: -; CDR3 length: 14; V gene: TRBV28; clone size: -; CDR3 protein: CASSPQGRTDTQYF; CDR3 DNA: TGTGCCAGCAGTCCTCAAGGGCGCACAGATACGCAGTATTTT
J gene: TRBJ1-2; D gene: -; CDR3 length: 13; V gene: TRBV28; clone size: -; CDR3 protein: CASSLTGRAGYTF; CDR3 DNA: TGTGCCAGCAGTCTCACAGGGAGAGCGGGCTACACCTTC
J gene: TRBJ2-7; D gene: TRBD2; CDR3 length: 14; V gene: TRBV30; clone size: -; CDR3 protein: CAWSVTSGGYEQYF; CDR3 DNA: TGTGCCTGGAGTGTAACTAGCGGGGGGTACGAGCAGTACTTC
J gene: TRBJ2-7; D gene: TRBD2; CDR3 length: 17; V gene: TRBV10-3; clone size: -; CDR3 protein: CAISQLGLAGDLYEQYF; CDR3 DNA: TGTGCCATCAGCCAACTCGGACTAGCGGGGGACCTCTACGAGCAGTACTTC
J gene: TRBJ1-6; D gene: -; CDR3 length: 14; V gene: TRBV30; clone size: -; CDR3 protein: CAWTPKGDNSPLHF; CDR3 DNA: TGTGCCTGGACCCCCAAGGGGGATAATTCACCCCTCCACTTT
J gene: TRBJ1-5; D gene: -; CDR3 length: 14; V gene: TRBV5-3; clone size: few; CDR3 protein: CARSLGLPNQPQHF; CDR3 DNA: TGTGCCAGAAGCTTAGGGCTCCCCAATCAGCCCCAGCATTTT
J gene: TRBJ1-1; D gene: -; CDR3 length: 13; V gene: TRBV4-3; clone size: -; CDR3 protein: CASNPGLGPEAFF; CDR3 DNA: TGCGCCAGCAACCCGGGCCTAGGACCTGAAGCTTTCTTT
J gene: TRBJ2-5; D gene: -; CDR3 length: 15; V gene: TRBV11-3; clone size: -; CDR3 protein: CASSRGGGARETQYF; CDR3 DNA: TGTGCCAGCAGCCGCGGAGGGGGGGCAAGAGAGACCCAGTACTTC
J gene: TRBJ2-2; D gene: TRBD2; CDR3 length: 16; V gene: TRBV5-4; clone size: -; CDR3 protein: CASSLPGTSGTGELFF; CDR3 DNA: TGTGCCAGCAGCCTGCCCGGAACTAGCGGCACCGGGGAGCTGTTTTTT
J gene: TRBJ2-3; D gene: -; CDR3 length: 12; V gene: TRBV7-2; clone size: -; CDR3 protein: CASSLYTDTQYF; CDR3 DNA: TGTGCCAGCAGCCTATACACAGATACGCAGTATTTT
J gene: TRBJ2-1; D gene: -; CDR3 length: 15; V gene: TRBV28; clone size: -; CDR3 protein: CASSRTGGPYNEQFF; CDR3 DNA: TGTGCCAGCAGTAGGACTGGAGGGCCCTACAATGAGCAGTTCTTC
J gene: TRBJ2-3; D gene: -; CDR3 length: 18; V gene: TRBV4-1; clone size: -; CDR3 protein: CASSPIPGGGYSTDTQYF; CDR3 DNA: TGCGCCAGCAGCCCAATCCCCGGCGGCGGGTATAGCACAGATACGCAGTATTTT
J gene: TRBJ2-7; D gene: -; CDR3 length: 12; V gene: TRBV27; clone size: -; CDR3 protein: CASSPPGLKQYF; CDR3 DNA: TGTGCCAGCAGTCCCCCGGGCTTAAAGCAGTACTTC
J gene: TRBJ1-2; D gene: -; CDR3 length: 15; V gene: TRBV28; clone size: -; CDR3 protein: CASSELQRGLYGYTF; CDR3 DNA: TGTGCCAGCAGTGAACTCCAGAGGGGATTATATGGCTACACCTTC
J gene: TRBJ2-2; D gene: TRBD1; CDR3 length: 15; V gene: TRBV5-1; clone size: -; CDR3 protein: CASSTGDTNTGELFF; CDR3 DNA: TGCGCCAGCAGCACAGGGGACACCAACACCGGGGAGCTGTTTTTT
J gene: TRBJ2-6; D gene: -; CDR3 length: 15; V gene: TRBV28; clone size: -; CDR3 protein: CASTSPGSGANVLTF; CDR3 DNA: TGTGCCAGCACCTCACCAGGGTCTGGGGCCAACGTCCTGACTTTC
J gene: TRBJ2-7; D gene: -; CDR3 length: 11; V gene: TRBV20-1; clone size: once; CDR3 protein: CSALTSYEQYF; CDR3 DNA: TGCAGTGCTCTTACTAGTTACGAGCAGTACTTC
J gene: TRBJ2-3; D gene: TRBD2; CDR3 length: 15; V gene: TRBV25-1; clone size: -; CDR3 protein: CASSGVGGTTDTQYF; CDR3 DNA: TGTGCCAGCAGTGGGGTCGGGGGGACCACAGATACGCAGTATTTT
J gene: TRBJ2-3; D gene: -; CDR3 length: 14; V gene: TRBV7-2; clone size: -; CDR3 protein: CASSFRTIADTQYF; CDR3 DNA: TGTGCCAGCAGCTTCCGGACTATTGCAGATACGCAGTATTTT
J gene: TRBJ2-1; D gene: TRBD2; CDR3 length: 16; V gene: TRBV7-2; clone size: -; CDR3 protein: CASSPRGLAVYNEQFF; CDR3 DNA: TGTGCCAGCAGCCCCCGCGGACTAGCGGTTTACAATGAGCAGTTCTTC
J gene: TRBJ1-1; D gene: -; CDR3 length: 15; V gene: TRBV7-2; clone size: -; CDR3 protein: CASSAMGGESTEAFF; CDR3 DNA: TGTGCCAGCAGCGCAATGGGGGGCGAGAGTACTGAAGCTTTCTTT
J gene: TRBJ2-1; D gene: -; CDR3 length: 14; V gene: TRBV7-2; clone size: -; CDR3 protein: CASSLRRGNNEQFF; CDR3 DNA: TGTGCCAGCAGCTTGCGGCGGGGAAACAATGAGCAGTTCTTC
J gene: TRBJ2-2; D gene: -; CDR3 length: 16; V gene: TRBV6-6; clone size: -; CDR3 protein: CASSHESVSNTGELFF; CDR3 DNA: TGTGCCAGCAGCCACGAAAGCGTGTCGAACACCGGGGAGCTGTTTTTT
J gene: TRBJ2-3; D gene: -; CDR3 length: 16; V gene: TRBV18; clone size: -; CDR3 protein: CASSPSGSSGTDTQYF; CDR3 DNA: TGTGCCAGCTCACCGAGTGGCTCGTCTGGCACAGATACGCAGTATTTT
J gene: TRBJ2-2; D gene: -; CDR3 length: 15; V gene: TRBV19; clone size: -; CDR3 protein: CASSITPPGAGELFF; CDR3 DNA: TGTGCCAGTAGTATAACCCCCCCAGGGGCCGGGGAGCTGTTTTTT
J gene: TRBJ2-4; D gene: TRBD1; CDR3 length: 17; V gene: TRBV5-5; clone size: few; CDR3 protein: CASSTYGQGADGNIQYF; CDR3 DNA: TGTGCCAGCAGCACGTACGGACAGGGGGCGGATGGGAACATTCAGTACTTC
J gene: TRBJ2-2; D gene: TRBD2; CDR3 length: 15; V gene: TRBV10-3; clone size: -; CDR3 protein: CAINPGLGDTGELFF; CDR3 DNA: TGTGCCATCAACCCGGGACTAGGGGACACCGGGGAGCTGTTTTTT
J gene: TRBJ1-3; D gene: -; CDR3 length: 15; V gene: TRBV7-2; clone size: -; CDR3 protein: CASSLGPTRGNTIYF; CDR3 DNA: TGTGCCAGCAGCTTAGGACCAACACGGGGAAACACCATATATTTT
J gene: TRBJ2-7; D gene: -; CDR3 length: 17; V gene: TRBV15; clone size: few; CDR3 protein: CATSRGRSEPALYEQYF; CDR3 DNA: TGTGCCACCAGCAGAGGGAGAAGTGAGCCAGCCCTCTACGAGCAGTACTTC
J gene: TRBJ2-7; D gene: TRBD2; CDR3 length: 19; V gene: TRBV28; clone size: -; CDR3 protein: CASSFKWASGSPITYEQYF; CDR3 DNA: TGTGCCAGCAGTTTTAAATGGGCCAGCGGGAGCCCCATAACCTACGAGCAGTACTTC
J gene: TRBJ2-3; D gene: -; CDR3 length: 16; V gene: TRBV6-5; clone size: -; CDR3 protein: CASSYSGRFSTDTQYF; CDR3 DNA: TGTGCCAGCAGTTACTCGGGTCGGTTCTCTACAGATACGCAGTATTTT
J gene: TRBJ2-5; D gene: -; CDR3 length: 13; V gene: TRBV7-2; clone size: -; CDR3 protein: CASSLVLQETQYF; CDR3 DNA: TGTGCCAGCAGCTTAGTCCTGCAAGAGACCCAGTACTTC
J gene: TRBJ2-7; D gene: -; CDR3 length: 15; V gene: TRBV11-2; clone size: -; CDR3 protein: CASSLDLGNPYEQYF; CDR3 DNA: TGTGCCAGCAGCTTAGATTTGGGGAATCCCTACGAGCAGTACTTC
J gene: TRBJ1-1; D gene: -; CDR3 length: 16; V gene: TRBV4-2; clone size: -; CDR3 protein: CASSQEPRGVDTEAFF; CDR3 DNA: TGTGCCAGCAGCCAAGAACCAAGGGGGGTTGACACTGAAGCTTTCTTT
J gene: TRBJ1-1; D gene: -; CDR3 length: 11; V gene: TRBV11-3; clone size: -; CDR3 protein: CASSLYQQYSF; CDR3 DNA: TGTGCCAGCAGCTTGTACCAACAGTATAGCTTT
J gene: TRBJ1-1; D gene: -; CDR3 length: 14; V gene: TRBV11-2; clone size: -; CDR3 protein: CASSLERQGTEAFF; CDR3 DNA: TGTGCCAGCAGCTTAGAGAGGCAGGGAACTGAAGCTTTCTTT
J gene: TRBJ1-5; D gene: TRBD1; CDR3 length: 16; V gene: TRBV5-4; clone size: -; CDR3 protein: CASSLGQGKFNQPQHF; CDR3 DNA: TGTGCCAGCAGCTTGGGACAGGGGAAGTTCAATCAGCCCCAGCATTTT
J gene: TRBJ2-1; D gene: -; CDR3 length: 15; V gene: TRBV7-3; clone size: once; CDR3 protein: CASSTIGGPNNEQFF; CDR3 DNA: TGTGCCAGCAGCACCATCGGGGGGCCGAACAATGAGCAGTTCTTC
J gene: TRBJ1-2; D gene: -; CDR3 length: 16; V gene: TRBV28; clone size: -; CDR3 protein: CASSQGGGAVFYGYTF; CDR3 DNA: TGTGCCAGCAGTCAAGGAGGGGGGGCAGTCTTCTATGGCTACACCTTC
J gene: TRBJ1-2; D gene: -; CDR3 length: 13; V gene: TRBV4-2; clone size: -; CDR3 protein: CASSQDRGDGYTF; CDR3 DNA: TGTGCCAGCAGCCAAGATCGAGGGGATGGCTACACCTTC
J gene: TRBJ2-6; D gene: -; CDR3 length: 14; V gene: TRBV21-1; clone size: -; CDR3 protein: CAIMWGPGANVLTF; CDR3 DNA: -
J gene: TRBJ1-4; D gene: -; CDR3 length: 13; V gene: TRBV7-2; clone size: -; CDR3 protein: CASSLGVGEKLFF; CDR3 DNA: TGTGCCAGCAGCTTAGGGGTGGGGGAAAAACTGTTTTTT
J gene: TRBJ1-2; D gene: -; CDR3 length: 13; V gene: TRBV28; clone size: once; CDR3 protein: CASRLTANYGYTF; CDR3 DNA: TGTGCCAGCAGGCTGACAGCTAACTATGGCTACACCTTC
J gene: TRBJ2-7; D gene: -; CDR3 length: 14; V gene: TRBV6-5; clone size: -; CDR3 protein: CASSYVGGPYEQYF; CDR3 DNA: TGTGCCAGCAGTTACGTAGGGGGACCCTACGAGCAGTACTTC
J gene: TRBJ1-6; D gene: -; CDR3 length: 15; V gene: TRBV2; clone size: -; CDR3 protein: CASRELTLNHSPLHF; CDR3 DNA: TGTGCCAGCAGGGAGCTGACCCTAAACCATTCACCCCTCCACTTT
J gene: TRBJ2-1; D gene: -; CDR3 length: 14; V gene: TRBV2; clone size: -; CDR3 protein: CATTLRGASNEQFF; CDR3 DNA: TGTGCCACCACGCTTAGGGGAGCCTCCAATGAGCAGTTCTTC
J gene: TRBJ1-2; D gene: -; CDR3 length: 15; V gene: TRBV10-2; clone size: -; CDR3 protein: CASSDPSGGEDGYTF; CDR3 DNA: TGCGCCAGCAGCGACCCCTCAGGAGGGGAGGACGGCTACACCTTC
J gene: TRBJ1-6; D gene: TRBD1; CDR3 length: 16; V gene: TRBV5-6; clone size: -; CDR3 protein: CASSFATGATNSPLHF; CDR3 DNA: TGTGCCAGCAGCTTCGCCACAGGGGCAACTAATTCACCCCTCCACTTT
J gene: TRBJ2-5; D gene: TRBD2; CDR3 length: 16; V gene: TRBV28; clone size: -; CDR3 protein: CASSSPPSGGQETQYF; CDR3 DNA: TGTGCCAGCAGTTCCCCTCCCAGCGGGGGCCAAGAGACCCAGTACTTC
J gene: TRBJ2-1; D gene: TRBD2; CDR3 length: 15; V gene: TRBV5-1; clone size: -; CDR3 protein: CASSLASGSRNEQFF; CDR3 DNA: TGCGCCAGCAGCTTGGCTAGCGGGAGTCGAAATGAGCAGTTCTTC
J gene: TRBJ1-1; D gene: -; CDR3 length: 12; V gene: TRBV19; clone size: -; CDR3 protein: CASSIWLHEAFF; CDR3 DNA: TGTGCCAGTAGTATCTGGCTACATGAAGCTTTCTTT
J gene: TRBJ2-2; D gene: TRBD2; CDR3 length: 14; V gene: TRBV5-1; clone size: -; CDR3 protein: CATQREGHTGELFF; CDR3 DNA: TGCGCCACTCAGCGGGAGGGGCATACCGGGGAGCTGTTTTTT
J gene: TRBJ2-4; D gene: TRBD1; CDR3 length: 13; V gene: TRBV19; clone size: -; CDR3 protein: CASRDSRGNIQYF; CDR3 DNA: TGTGCCAGCCGGGACAGCCGGGGAAACATTCAGTACTTC